The clone carrying this TCR beta chain was observed a handful of times. The junction differs from germline at one of its ends, possibly a read error. A J-beta primer mix and a sample-barcoded 5' primer were used in a second PCR of about 7 to 11 cycles. One entry per CDR3 protein, called by TCRdb with MiXCR from the 5' RACE reads. The sample yields 700,000 to 800,000 distinct CDR3 sequences, roughly 41% seen once. The source of the sample is a study of blood T cells in healthy people across ages. The CDR3 has 14 residues. The germline V gene has CDR1 SGHAT and CDR2 FQDESV (reference sequence). The sequence was collected from an older woman in good health. The chain joins TRBV11-1 to TRBJ2-3; 10 positions agree with TRBD2. The sequenced sample was blood. The CDR3, as DNA: TGTGCCAGCAGCCTAGCGGGGGACCCGGGGGTGCAGTATTTT. Protein sequence: CASSLAGDPGVQYF.